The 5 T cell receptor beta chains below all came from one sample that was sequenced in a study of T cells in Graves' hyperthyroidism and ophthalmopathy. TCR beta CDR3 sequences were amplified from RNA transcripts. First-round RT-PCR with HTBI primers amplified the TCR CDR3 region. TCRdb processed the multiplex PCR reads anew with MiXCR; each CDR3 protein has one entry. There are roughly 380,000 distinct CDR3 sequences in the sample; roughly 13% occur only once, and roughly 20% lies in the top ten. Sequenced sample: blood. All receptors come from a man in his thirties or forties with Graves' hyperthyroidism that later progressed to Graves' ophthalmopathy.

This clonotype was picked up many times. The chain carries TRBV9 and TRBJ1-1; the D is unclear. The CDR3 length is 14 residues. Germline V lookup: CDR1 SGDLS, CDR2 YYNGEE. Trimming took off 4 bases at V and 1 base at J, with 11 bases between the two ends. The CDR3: CASSPQVENTEAFF. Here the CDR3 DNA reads TGTGCCAGCAGCCCCCAGGTAGAGAACACTGAAGCTTTCTTT.

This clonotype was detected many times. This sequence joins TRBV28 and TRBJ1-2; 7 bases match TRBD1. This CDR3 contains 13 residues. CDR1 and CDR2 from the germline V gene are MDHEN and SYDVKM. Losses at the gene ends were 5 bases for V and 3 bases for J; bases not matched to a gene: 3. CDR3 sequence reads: CASSAGTDYGYTF. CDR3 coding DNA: TGTGCCAGCAGTGCCGGGACAGACTATGGCTACACCTTC.

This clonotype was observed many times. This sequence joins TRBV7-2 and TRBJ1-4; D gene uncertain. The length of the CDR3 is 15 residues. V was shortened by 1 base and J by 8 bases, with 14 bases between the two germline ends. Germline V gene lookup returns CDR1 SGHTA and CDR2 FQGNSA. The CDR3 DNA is TGTGCCAGCAGCTTAGATAGGACGTCGGGGGAAAAACTGTTTTTT. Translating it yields CASSLDRTSGEKLFF. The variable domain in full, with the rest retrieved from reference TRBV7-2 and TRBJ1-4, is GAGVSQSPSNKVTEKGKDVELRCDPISGHTALYWYRQSLGQGLEFLIYFQGNSAPDKSGLPSDRFSAERTGGSVSTLTIQRTQQEDSAVYLCASSLDRTSGEKLFFGSGTQLSVL.

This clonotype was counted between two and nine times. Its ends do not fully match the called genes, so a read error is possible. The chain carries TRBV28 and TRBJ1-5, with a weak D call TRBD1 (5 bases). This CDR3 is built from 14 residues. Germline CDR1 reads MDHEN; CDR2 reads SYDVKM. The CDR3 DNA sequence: TGTGCTAGCAGTCCCGGGACTCAAGTCAGGCCCCAGCATTTT. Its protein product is CASSPGTQVRPQHF.

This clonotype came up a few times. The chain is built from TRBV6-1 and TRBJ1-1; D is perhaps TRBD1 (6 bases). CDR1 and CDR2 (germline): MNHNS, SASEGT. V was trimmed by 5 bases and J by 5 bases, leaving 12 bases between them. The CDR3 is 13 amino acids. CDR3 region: CASSSGGATEAFF. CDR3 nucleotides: TGTGCCAGCAGTTCGGGGGGGGCTACTGAAGCTTTCTTT.